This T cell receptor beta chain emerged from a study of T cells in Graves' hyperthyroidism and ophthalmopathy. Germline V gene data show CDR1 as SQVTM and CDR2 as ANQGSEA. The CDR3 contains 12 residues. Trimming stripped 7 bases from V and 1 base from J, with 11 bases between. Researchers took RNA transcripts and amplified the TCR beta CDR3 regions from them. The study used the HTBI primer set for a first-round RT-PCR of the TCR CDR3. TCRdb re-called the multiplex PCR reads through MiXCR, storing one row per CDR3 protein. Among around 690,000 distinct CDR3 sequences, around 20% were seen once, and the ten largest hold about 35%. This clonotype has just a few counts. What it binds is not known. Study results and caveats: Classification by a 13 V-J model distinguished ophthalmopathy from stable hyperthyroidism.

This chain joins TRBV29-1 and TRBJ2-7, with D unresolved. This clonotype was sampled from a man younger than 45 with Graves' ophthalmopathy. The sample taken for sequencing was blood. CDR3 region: CSALDQSYEQYF. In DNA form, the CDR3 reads TGCAGCGCCCTGGACCAATCCTACGAGCAGTACTTC.